The 32 T cell receptor beta chains in this list originate from one sample, sequenced in a study of vaccination and CD4 T cells after COVID-19. Cultured CD4+ T cells had their DNA profiled by the Oncomine TCR Beta short-read assay. The authors extracted genomic DNA from cultured CD4+ T cells. MiXCR, applied by TCRdb to the PCR reads, yields one record per CDR3 protein. There are 9,500 to 12,000 distinct CDR3 sequences in the sample; 37% occur only once, and approximately 15% lies in the top ten. Sample treatment: approximately 9-day PBMC culture with coronavirus spike peptide pools or control peptides (ViraFEST assay). An unexposed donor provided the CD4+ T cells, which were collected before the COVID-19 pandemic (2011-2018). No antigen has been identified for these receptors. What was sequenced was CD4+ T cells from blood, cultured in vitro. The receptors here all came from a human donor in good health.

This clonotype has more than one count but fewer than ten. The chain recombines TRBV15 with TRBJ2-1; 8 bases fit TRBD2. The CDR3 is 14 amino acids. The V and J ends lost 3 bases and 8 bases, in that order; junction bases with no gene match: 6. Germline V gives CDR1 LNHNV, CDR2 YYDKDF (reference sequence). The CDR3 bases are TGTGCCACCAGCAGGAGCGGGAGAGACTATGAGCAGTTCTTC. This sequence encodes CATSRSGRDYEQFF.

CDR3 nucleotides: TGTGCCAGCAAACTCCAGGGGGCTAATGGGGAGACCCAGTACTTC. Protein sequence: CASKLQGANGETQYF. This chain links TRBV28 with TRBJ2-5; TRBD1 matches 8 bases. CDR3 length: 15 amino acids. The germline CDR1 and CDR2 sequences are MDHEN and SYDVKM. Trimming at V came to 7 bases and at J to 5 bases, leaving 12 bases not matched to a gene.

By proportion, this clonotype is medium-sized. CDR3 sequence reads: CASSKQGAWGYTF. For the CDR3, the DNA is TGTGCCAGCAGTAAACAGGGGGCTTGGGGCTACACCTTC. The chain carries TRBV6-1 and TRBJ1-2, with 9 bases matching TRBD1. The junction had 6 bases not matched to a gene; V was cut back by 5 bases and J by 8 bases. From germline, CDR1 is MNHNS and CDR2 SASEGT. The CDR3 has 13 residues.

This clonotype was seen a handful of times. The V gene is TRBV6-1, the J gene TRBJ1-2, with no clear D. Trimming left V 10 bases short and J 4 bases short, with 19 bases between. The V gene's germline CDR1 is MNHNS and CDR2 SASEGT. This CDR3 is 14 amino acids long. CDR3 protein: CAIQNEYRGYGYTF. In nucleotides, the CDR3 is TGTGCCATCCAAAACGAGTATCGGGGCTATGGCTACACCTTC.

V usage is TRBV7-2 and J usage is TRBJ2-7; 7 bases align to TRBD1. From germline, CDR1 is SGHTA and CDR2 FQGNSA. J gave up 3 bases and V 5 bases, and 7 bases lay outside the gene matches. This CDR3 contains 14 residues. As DNA, the CDR3 is TGTGCCAGCAGCACCACGGGACAGTTCTACGAGCAGTACTTC. Translated, it gives CASSTTGQFYEQYF.

This rearrangement joins TRBV7-2 to TRBJ1-2, with TRBD1 matching over 7 bases. In germline, CDR1 is SGHTA, CDR2 FQGNSA. The CDR3 has 11 amino acids. V lost 5 bases to trimming and J lost 13 bases; unmatched junction nucleotides: 7. The CDR3 bases are TGTGCCAGCAGCCAAGGACAGGCCTTCACCTTC. It codes for CASSQGQAFTF.

By proportion, this clonotype is medium-sized (0.01 to 0.1%). The chain links TRBV15 to TRBJ2-2; no reliable D call. The CDR3 totals 13 residues. V was shortened by 6 bases and J by 3 bases, with 8 bases between the two germline ends. Germline V lookup: CDR1 LNHNV, CDR2 YYDKDF (reference sequence). CDR3 in amino acids: CATRVGDTGELFF. Here the CDR3 DNA reads TGTGCCACCAGGGTCGGAGACACCGGGGAGCTGTTTTTT.

This chain joins TRBV7-2 and TRBJ2-1; a weak D match, TRBD2 (5 bases). V lost 1 base to trimming and J lost 7 bases, with 17 bases between them. The CDR3 is made up of 16 amino acids. CDR1 and CDR2 from the germline V gene are SGHTA and FQGNSA. CDR3 sequence (DNA): TGTGCCAGCAGCTTAGGATCACTAGTCGGATTAAATGAGCAGTTCTTC. It translates to CASSLGSLVGLNEQFF.

The CDR3 DNA reads as TGTGCCAGCAGCCACAAGGACAGGGTTAACGAGCAGTACTTC. Its protein product is CASSHKDRVNEQYF. The rearrangement links TRBV6-1 to TRBJ2-7; the match to TRBD1 covers 8 bases. Germline V gene lookup returns CDR1 MNHNS and CDR2 SASEGT. CDR3 size: 14 residues. The V segment lost 6 bases and the J segment 5 bases; nucleotides outside the gene matches: 9.

Here the CDR3 DNA reads TGTGCCAGCAGTTACTCGACAGTAGGGACAGATACGCAGTATTTT. This encodes CASSYSTVGTDTQYF. V is TRBV6-2 or TRBV6-3 and J is TRBJ2-3; perhaps TRBD1 as D (5 bases). CDR1 and CDR2 (germline): MNHEY, SVGEGT. This CDR3 has 15 residues. V was clipped by 0 bases and J by 3 bases, with 10 bases between them.

This clonotype is judged medium-sized. The genes are TRBV6-1 and TRBJ2-1; the match to TRBD2 covers 13 bases. J was trimmed by 6 bases and V by 1 base; bases with no gene match: 0. Germline V gene lookup returns CDR1 MNHNS and CDR2 SASEGT. The CDR3 totals 15 residues. The CDR3 DNA sequence: TGTGCCAGCAGTGAAGGGACTAGCGGGAGCAATGAGCAGTTCTTC. Its translation is CASSEGTSGSNEQFF.

This clonotype was detected only a few times. The rearrangement joins TRBV6-1 to TRBJ1-2; D unclear. The ends were cut back, 7 bases at V and 4 bases at J, with 10 bases in the middle. The CDR3 consists of 12 residues. Germline V CDR1 and CDR2: MNHNS, SASEGT. The CDR3 here is CASKPEGYGYTF. The CDR3 bases are TGTGCCAGCAAACCTGAGGGCTATGGCTACACCTTC.

The V gene is TRBV10-3, the J gene TRBJ2-1, with unresolved D. The CDR3 covers 13 residues. The germline V gene encodes CDR1 ENHRY and CDR2 SYGVKD. Between the trimmed V and J ends, which lost 2 bases and 7 bases, there was a span of 9 bases. CDR3 amino acids: CAISEGLGNEQFF. As DNA, the CDR3 is TGTGCCATCAGTGAGGGGTTGGGGAATGAGCAGTTCTTC.

CDR3 DNA: TGTGCCAGCAGTTTGCAGGTCGGCTCACCCCTCCACTTT. Translation gives CASSLQVGSPLHF. The chain has TRBV27 and TRBJ1-6; D is undetermined. The CDR3 sequence is 13 residues long. Germline values: CDR1 MNHEY, CDR2 SMNVEV (reference sequence). V was shortened by 3 bases and J by 10 bases, with 10 bases between the two germline ends.

This clonotype appeared a few times. The chain links TRBV6-1 to TRBJ2-3; 7 bases match TRBD1. In germline, CDR1 is MNHNS, CDR2 SASEGT. There are 14 residues in the CDR3. The ends lost 6 bases at V and 4 bases at J; junction bases unmatched: 7. The CDR3 DNA follows: TGTGCCAGCAGCAATAACAGGGGCGCAGATACGCAGTATTTT. This sequence encodes CASSNNRGADTQYF.

This rearrangement joins TRBV7-8 to TRBJ1-2; no reliable D call. V dropped 1 base and J dropped 2 bases, with 17 bases sitting between them. The CDR3 length is 17 residues. The germline gives CDR1 SGHVS, CDR2 FQNEAQ. CDR3: CASSLGPQSTPNYGYTF. The CDR3 DNA reads TGTGCCAGCAGCTTAGGACCCCAGTCGACGCCAAACTATGGCTACACCTTC.

This clonotype was observed once. The CDR3 sequence: CASSITGTSPSNEQFF. As DNA, the CDR3 is TGTGCCAGTAGTATCACCGGGACTAGCCCATCCAATGAGCAGTTCTTC. V usage is TRBV19 and J usage is TRBJ2-1; 9 bases are shared with TRBD2. The CDR3 has 16 amino acids. Germline assignment: CDR1 LNHDA and CDR2 SQIVND (reference sequence). The V gene end was trimmed by 3 bases and the J gene end by 6 bases; junction bases not matched to a gene: 9.

This clonotype has only a few counts. The chain has TRBV27 and TRBJ2-1; 15 bases map to TRBD2. V lost 6 bases to trimming and J lost 4 bases; unmatched junction nucleotides: 7. The CDR3 sequence is 17 residues long. CDR1 and CDR2 (germline): MNHEY, SMNVEV (reference sequence). In DNA form, the CDR3 reads TGTGCCAGCAGCCCACGAGGGACTAGCGGGAGGTACAATGAGCAGTTCTTC. This codes for CASSPRGTSGRYNEQFF.

The V call is TRBV27, the J call TRBJ2-7, with 9 bases fitting TRBD1. Germline values: CDR1 MNHEY, CDR2 SMNVEV (reference sequence). V lost 5 bases to trimming and J lost 6 bases; unmatched junction nucleotides: 8. CDR3 size: 14 residues. The CDR3 DNA is TGTGCCAGCAGTCCCTTGTCGGACAGGGGCGAGCAGTACTTC. As protein: CASSPLSDRGEQYF.

The chain combines TRBV7-8 with TRBJ2-1, with D tentatively TRBD2 (5 bases). This CDR3 is 16 amino acids long. CDR1 and CDR2 from the germline V gene are SGHVS and FQNEAQ. The V end was cut by 5 bases, the J end by 3 bases, with 17 bases between. CDR3 sequence reads: CASSQLAGGNYNEQFF. CDR3 nucleotide sequence: TGTGCCAGCAGCCAGCTAGCTGGAGGCAACTACAATGAGCAGTTCTTC.

This chain uses TRBV6-1 with TRBJ2-1; D is perhaps TRBD1 (6 bases). Looked up from germline, CDR1 is MNHNS and CDR2 is SASEGT. Trimming stripped 4 bases from V and 8 bases from J, with 12 bases between. The CDR3 is 13 residues long. The CDR3 region has the DNA TGTGCCAGCAGTGGAACAGGGAAGGATGAGCAGTTCTTC. Translated, it gives CASSGTGKDEQFF.

The chain combines TRBV20-1 with TRBJ2-3, with 9 bases lining up with TRBD1. The V gene's germline CDR1 is DFQATT and CDR2 SNEGSKA (reference sequence). J was trimmed by 6 bases and V by 6 bases; bases with no gene match: 16. The CDR3 loop spans 16 amino acids. CDR3 bases: TGCAGTGCCCCCCCCGGGGACAGGGATAATTTGGATACGCAGTATTTT. The encoded protein is CSAPPGDRDNLDTQYF.

This chain uses TRBV19 with TRBJ2-5; 7 positions agree with TRBD1. The V and J ends lost 3 bases and 4 bases, in that order; junction bases with no gene match: 8. Germline CDR1 reads LNHDA; CDR2 reads SQIVND (reference sequence). The CDR3 is 15 amino acids. The CDR3 DNA reads TGTGCCAGTAGTATTCTCGGGACAGCAATAGAGACCCAGTACTTC. It specifies CASSILGTAIETQYF.

V usage is TRBV20-1 and J usage is TRBJ1-6, with TRBD1 as a possible D gene (5 bases). The germline gives CDR1 DFQATT, CDR2 SNEGSKA (reference sequence). V was trimmed by 0 bases and J by 5 bases, leaving 14 bases between them. The CDR3 sequence is 16 residues long. CDR3 in amino acids: CSAREGGVRHNSPLHF. CDR3 bases: TGCAGTGCTAGAGAGGGGGGGGTACGGCATAATTCACCCCTCCACTTT.

This rearrangement joins TRBV4-1 to TRBJ2-1, with D tentatively TRBD1 or TRBD2 (5 bases each). Germline CDR1 MGHRA, CDR2 YSYEKL. V lost 4 bases and J 3 bases, leaving 13 bases between the germline ends. The CDR3 totals 15 residues. The CDR3 coding sequence is TGCGCCAGCAGCCGAGGGCAGGGTGGCTACAATGAGCAGTTCTTC. This encodes CASSRGQGGYNEQFF.

This sequence joins TRBV4-2 and TRBJ2-6, with D possibly TRBD1 on 6 matching bases. Germline CDR1 reads LGHNA; CDR2 reads YNFKEQ. The V and J ends lost 0 bases and 3 bases respectively, with 9 bases between them. This CDR3 region has 16 residues. The CDR3 DNA is TGTGCCAGCAGCCAAGATACAGGGAGTGGGGCCAACGTCCTGACTTTC. Translating gives CASSQDTGSGANVLTF.

This clonotype came up a few times. CDR3 loop: CASSPMSRTSSYEQYF. The CDR3 coding sequence is TGTGCCAGCAGCCCGATGAGCCGGACTAGCTCCTACGAGCAGTACTTC. V usage is TRBV5-4 and J usage is TRBJ2-7; the match to TRBD2 covers 7 bases. The germline gives CDR1 SGHNT, CDR2 YYREEE (reference sequence). The V and J ends lost 4 bases and 0 bases, in that order; junction bases with no gene match: 10. The CDR3 has 16 amino acids.

This clonotype was recorded only once. V and J are TRBV5-4 and TRBJ2-7; D not resolved. Deletions cut 4 bases from V and 0 bases from J, with 14 bases between. CDR1 and CDR2 from the germline V gene are SGHNT and YYREEE (reference sequence). The CDR3 is 15 residues long. CDR3 sequence: CASSLAGAVSYEQYF. The CDR3, as DNA: TGTGCCAGCAGCCTGGCAGGTGCCGTCTCCTACGAGCAGTACTTC.

In this sample, this clonotype turned up a few times. The chain links TRBV24-1 to TRBJ2-5; TRBD2 agrees at 11 bases. V lost 4 bases, J lost 8 bases, and 5 bases stayed unmatched. Germline lookup yields CDR1 KGHDR and CDR2 SFDVKD. CDR3 length equals 14 residues. The CDR3, as DNA: TGTGCCACCAGTGACCCTCTAGCGGGAGGAACCCAGTACTTC. Its protein is CATSDPLAGGTQYF.

The V call is TRBV28, the J call TRBJ1-5; a possible D gene is TRBD1 (6 bases). The DNA end lines up better with TRBJ2-3; the J call may be wrong. Germline V CDR1 and CDR2: MDHEN, SYDVKM. CDR3 length: 15 amino acids. CDR3 sequence: CASRVGGSSNQPQYF. The DNA for the CDR3 is TGTGCCAGCAGGGTAGGGGGTAGTAGCAATCAGCCCCAGTATTTT.

Notes on this clonotype: The junction and the germline gene differ at one end; a read error may be behind it. The chain joins TRBV7-2 to TRBJ1-5; tentatively, D is TRBD1 (5 bases). Germline lookup yields CDR1 SGHTA and CDR2 FQGNSA. This CDR3 spans 15 amino acids. The CDR3 spells CVSSSYSQGGQPQHF. CDR3 DNA sequence: TGTGTCAGCAGCTCTTATTCCCAGGGTGGCCAGCCCCAGCATTTT.

This chain joins TRBV6-2 or TRBV6-3 and TRBJ2-7; TRBD2 might be the D (5 bases). This CDR3 spans 15 amino acids. Trimming shortened V by 7 bases and J by 0 bases, and 16 bases separated the two germline ends. From germline, CDR1 is MNHEY and CDR2 SVGEGT. The CDR3 DNA reads TGTGCCAGCAACCCAAATCCGAGGGTCTCCTACGAGCAGTACTTC. This sequence encodes CASNPNPRVSYEQYF.